This T cell receptor (beta chain) is from a study of graft-versus-host responses after intestinal transplantation. Study-wide context: Isolated intestinal, liver-intestinal, or multivisceral transplants were what recipients had. Recipients across the board were started on anti-thymocyte globulin induction, then kept on tacrolimus and steroids for around 3 years.

Libraries were prepared by immunoSEQ multiplex PCR; TCRdb keeps only in-frame clonotypes and omits some of them. The table lists some 13,000 clones, approximately 85% of them singletons. The specimen was PBMCs, collected after intestinal transplantation. The clonotype originates from a human patient who received an intestinal transplant, so some T cells may come from the graft donor.

DNA of the CDR3: TGCGCCAGCAGCCAAGGGACTAGCGGAGGCGGGCATGAGCAGTTCTTC. This translates into CASSQGTSGGGHEQFF. The chain recombines TRBV5-1 with TRBJ2-1; 11 bases fit TRBD2. Germline values: CDR1 SGHRS, CDR2 YFSETQ. The CDR3 totals 16 residues. Germline trimming cut 4 bases from V and 8 bases from J; bases unmatched to any gene: 11.